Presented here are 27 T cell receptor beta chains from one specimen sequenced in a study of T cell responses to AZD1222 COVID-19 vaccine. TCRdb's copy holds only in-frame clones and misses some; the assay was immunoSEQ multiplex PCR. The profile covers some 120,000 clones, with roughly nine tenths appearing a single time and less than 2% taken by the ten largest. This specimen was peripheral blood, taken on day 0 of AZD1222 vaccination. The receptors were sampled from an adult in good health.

The CDR3 nucleotides are TGTGCCAGCAGTTTGGGAGATCGGCACGAGCAGTACTTC. Its protein is CASSLGDRHEQYF. The chain employs TRBV12-3 or TRBV12-4 and TRBJ2-7; a possible D gene is TRBD2 (5 bases). The V end lost 3 bases, the J end lost 5 bases, and 11 bases lay between the germline ends. The length of the CDR3 is 13 residues.

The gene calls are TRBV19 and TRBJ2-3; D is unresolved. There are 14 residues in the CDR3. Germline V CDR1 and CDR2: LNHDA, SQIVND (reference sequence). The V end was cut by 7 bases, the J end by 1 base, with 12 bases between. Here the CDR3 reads CASTGKRGTDTQYF. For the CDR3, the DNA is TGTGCCAGTACCGGTAAAAGGGGCACAGATACGCAGTATTTT.

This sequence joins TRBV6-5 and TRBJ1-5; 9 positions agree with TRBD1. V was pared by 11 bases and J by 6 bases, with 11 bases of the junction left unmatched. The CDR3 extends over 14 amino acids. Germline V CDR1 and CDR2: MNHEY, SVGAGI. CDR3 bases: TGTGCCGCGCACCGGGACAGGGAAGGTCAGCCCCAGCATTTT. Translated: CAAHRDREGQPQHF.

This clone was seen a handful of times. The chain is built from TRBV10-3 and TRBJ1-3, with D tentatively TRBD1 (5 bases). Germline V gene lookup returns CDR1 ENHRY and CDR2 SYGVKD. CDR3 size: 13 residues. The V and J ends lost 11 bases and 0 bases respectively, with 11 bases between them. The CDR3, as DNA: TGTGCCGGGGGTAGTTACTCTGGAAACACCATATATTTT. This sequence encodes CAGGSYSGNTIYF.

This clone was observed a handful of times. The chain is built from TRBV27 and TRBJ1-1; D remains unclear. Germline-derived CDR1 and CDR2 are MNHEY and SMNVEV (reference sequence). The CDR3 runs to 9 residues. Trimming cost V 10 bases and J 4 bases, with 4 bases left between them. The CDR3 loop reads CAIITEAFF. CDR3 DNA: TGTGCCATAATCACTGAAGCTTTCTTT.

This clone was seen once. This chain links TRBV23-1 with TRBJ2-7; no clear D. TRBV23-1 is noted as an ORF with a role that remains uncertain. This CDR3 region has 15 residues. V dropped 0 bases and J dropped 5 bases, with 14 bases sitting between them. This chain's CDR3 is CASSQSVLRPNEQYF. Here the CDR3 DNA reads TGCGCCAGCAGTCAATCGGTATTACGACCGAACGAGCAGTACTTC.

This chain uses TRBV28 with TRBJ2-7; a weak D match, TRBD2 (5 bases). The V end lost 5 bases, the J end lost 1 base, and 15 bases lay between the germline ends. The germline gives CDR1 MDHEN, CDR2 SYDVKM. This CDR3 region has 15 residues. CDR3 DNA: TGTGCCAGCAGTGGCCTCCTGACGGGGTCCTACGAGCAGTACTTC. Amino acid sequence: CASSGLLTGSYEQYF. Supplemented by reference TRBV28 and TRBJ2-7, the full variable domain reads DVKVTQSSRYLVKRTGEKVFLECVQDMDHENMFWYRQDPGLGLRLIYFSYDVKMKEKGDIPEGYSVSREKKERFSLILESASTNQTSMYLCASSGLLTGSYEQYFGPGTRLTVT.

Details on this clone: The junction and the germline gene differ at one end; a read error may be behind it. CDR3 DNA sequence: TGCGCCAGCGGCTTGGAGGCCCGAAACACCGGGGAGCTGTTTTTT. Residues: CASGLEARNTGELFF. V gene TRBV5-1 combines with J gene TRBJ2-2; D possibly corresponds to TRBD2 (5 bases). Germline lookup yields CDR1 SGHRS and CDR2 YFSETQ. There are 15 residues in the CDR3.

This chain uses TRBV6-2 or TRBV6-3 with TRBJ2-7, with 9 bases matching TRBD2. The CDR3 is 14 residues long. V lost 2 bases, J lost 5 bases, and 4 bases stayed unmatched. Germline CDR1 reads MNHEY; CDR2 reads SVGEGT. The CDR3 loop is CASSYGVAGDEQYF. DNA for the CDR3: TGTGCCAGCAGTTACGGAGTAGCGGGAGACGAGCAGTACTTC.

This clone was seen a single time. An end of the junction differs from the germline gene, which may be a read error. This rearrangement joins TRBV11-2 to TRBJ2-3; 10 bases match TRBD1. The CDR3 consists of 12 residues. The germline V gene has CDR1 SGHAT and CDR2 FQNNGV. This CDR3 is CASSPGTGAPNF. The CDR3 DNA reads TGTGCCAGCAGCCCCGGGACAGGGGCCCCGAATTTT.

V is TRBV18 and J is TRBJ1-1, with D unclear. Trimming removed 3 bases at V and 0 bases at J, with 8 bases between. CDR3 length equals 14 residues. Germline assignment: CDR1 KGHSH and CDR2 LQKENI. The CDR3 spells CASSPEDLNTEAFF. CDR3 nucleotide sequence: TGTGCCAGCTCACCCGAGGATCTGAACACTGAAGCTTTCTTT.

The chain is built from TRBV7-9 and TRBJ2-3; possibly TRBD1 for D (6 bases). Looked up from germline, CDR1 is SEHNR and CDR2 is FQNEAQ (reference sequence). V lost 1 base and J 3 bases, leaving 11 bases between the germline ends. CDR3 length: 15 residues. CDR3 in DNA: TGTGCCAGCAGCTTAGAGACAGGCCCGACAGATACGCAGTATTTT. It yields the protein CASSLETGPTDTQYF.

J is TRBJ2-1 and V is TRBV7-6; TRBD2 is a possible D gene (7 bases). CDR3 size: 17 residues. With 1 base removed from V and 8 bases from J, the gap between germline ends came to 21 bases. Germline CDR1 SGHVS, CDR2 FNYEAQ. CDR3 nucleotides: TGTGCCAGCAGCTTAGGGGGCCCGGGGGGCGCGGGGGATGAGCAGTTCTTC. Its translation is CASSLGGPGGAGDEQFF.

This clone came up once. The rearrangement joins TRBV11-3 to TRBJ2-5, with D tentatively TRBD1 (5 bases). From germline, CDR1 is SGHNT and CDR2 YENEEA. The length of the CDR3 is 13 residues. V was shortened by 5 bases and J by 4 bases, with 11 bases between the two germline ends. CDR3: CASSQTVGETQYF. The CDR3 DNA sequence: TGTGCCAGCAGCCAGACAGTAGGAGAGACCCAGTACTTC.

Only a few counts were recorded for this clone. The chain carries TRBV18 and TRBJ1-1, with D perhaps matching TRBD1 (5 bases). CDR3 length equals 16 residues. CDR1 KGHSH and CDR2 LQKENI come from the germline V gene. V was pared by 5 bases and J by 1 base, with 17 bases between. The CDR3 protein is CASSVLGVVANTEAFF. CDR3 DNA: TGTGCCAGCTCAGTTTTAGGGGTGGTGGCGAACACTGAAGCTTTCTTT.

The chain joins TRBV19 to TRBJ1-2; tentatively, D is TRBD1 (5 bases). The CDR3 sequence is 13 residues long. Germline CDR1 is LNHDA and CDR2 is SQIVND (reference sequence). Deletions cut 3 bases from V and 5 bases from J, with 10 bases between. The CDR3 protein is CASSIVGGYGYTF. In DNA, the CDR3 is TGTGCCAGTAGTATCGTCGGGGGGTATGGCTACACCTTC.

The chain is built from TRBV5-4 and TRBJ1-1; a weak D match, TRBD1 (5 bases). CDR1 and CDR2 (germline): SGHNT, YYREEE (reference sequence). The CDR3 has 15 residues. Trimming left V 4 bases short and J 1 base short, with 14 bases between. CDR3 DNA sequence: TGTGCCAGCAGCCCCTCGGGACTCAGGAACACTGAAGCTTTCTTT. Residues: CASSPSGLRNTEAFF.

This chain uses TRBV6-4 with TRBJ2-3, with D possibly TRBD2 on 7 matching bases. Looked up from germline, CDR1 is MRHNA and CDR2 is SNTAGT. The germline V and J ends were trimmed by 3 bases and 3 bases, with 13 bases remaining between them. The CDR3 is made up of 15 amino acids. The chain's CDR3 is CASSESGGGTDTQYF. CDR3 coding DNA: TGTGCCAGCAGTGAATCGGGGGGCGGAACAGATACGCAGTATTTT.

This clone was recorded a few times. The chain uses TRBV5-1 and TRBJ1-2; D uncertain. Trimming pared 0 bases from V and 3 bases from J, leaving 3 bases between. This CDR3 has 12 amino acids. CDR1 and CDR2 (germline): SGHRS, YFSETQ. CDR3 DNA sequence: TGCGCCAGCAGCTTGGGGGACTATGGCTACACCTTC. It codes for CASSLGDYGYTF.

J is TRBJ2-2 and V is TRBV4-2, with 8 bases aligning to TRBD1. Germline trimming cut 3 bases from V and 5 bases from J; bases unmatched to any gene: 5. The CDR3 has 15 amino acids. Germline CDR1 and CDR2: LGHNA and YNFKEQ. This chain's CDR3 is CASSQRTGRTGELFF. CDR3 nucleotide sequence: TGTGCCAGCAGCCAGCGGACAGGGCGTACCGGGGAGCTGTTTTTT.

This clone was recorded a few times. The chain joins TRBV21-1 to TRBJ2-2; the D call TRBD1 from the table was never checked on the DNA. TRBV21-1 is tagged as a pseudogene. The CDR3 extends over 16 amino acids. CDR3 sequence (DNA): TGTGCCAGCAGCAAAGGGAGGGACAGGGGGTCCGGGGAGCTGTTTTTT. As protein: CASSKGRDRGSGELFF.

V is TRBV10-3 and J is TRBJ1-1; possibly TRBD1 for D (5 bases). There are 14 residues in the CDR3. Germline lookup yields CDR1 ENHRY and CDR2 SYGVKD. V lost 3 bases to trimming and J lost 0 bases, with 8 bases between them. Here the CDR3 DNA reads TGTGCCATCAGTGACGACAGCATGAACACTGAAGCTTTCTTT. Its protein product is CAISDDSMNTEAFF.

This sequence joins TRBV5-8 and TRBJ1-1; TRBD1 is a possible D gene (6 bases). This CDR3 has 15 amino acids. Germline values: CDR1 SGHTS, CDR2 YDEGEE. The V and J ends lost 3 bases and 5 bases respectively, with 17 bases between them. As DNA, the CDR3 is TGTGCCAGCAGCTCGGGGAACAGGGCTAGGACTGAAGCTTTCTTT. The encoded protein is CASSSGNRARTEAFF.

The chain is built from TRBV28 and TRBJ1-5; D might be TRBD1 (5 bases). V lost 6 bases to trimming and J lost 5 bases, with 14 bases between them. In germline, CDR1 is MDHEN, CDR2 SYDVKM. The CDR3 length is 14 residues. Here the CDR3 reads CASSEDSEDQPQHF. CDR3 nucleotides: TGTGCCAGCAGCGAAGACAGTGAAGATCAGCCCCAGCATTTT.

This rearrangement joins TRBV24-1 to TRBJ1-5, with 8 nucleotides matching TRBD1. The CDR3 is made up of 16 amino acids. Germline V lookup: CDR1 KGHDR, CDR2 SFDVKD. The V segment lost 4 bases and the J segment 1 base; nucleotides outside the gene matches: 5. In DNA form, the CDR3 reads TGTGCCACCAGTGACAGGGGGCTATCGAGCAATCAGCCCCAGCATTTT. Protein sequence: CATSDRGLSSNQPQHF.

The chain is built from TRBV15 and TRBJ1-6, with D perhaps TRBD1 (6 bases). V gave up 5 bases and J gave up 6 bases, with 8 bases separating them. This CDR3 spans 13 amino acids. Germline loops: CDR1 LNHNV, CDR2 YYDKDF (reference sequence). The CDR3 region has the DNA TGTGCCACCAGCCCAGGGGTTAATTCACCCCTCCACTTT. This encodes CATSPGVNSPLHF.

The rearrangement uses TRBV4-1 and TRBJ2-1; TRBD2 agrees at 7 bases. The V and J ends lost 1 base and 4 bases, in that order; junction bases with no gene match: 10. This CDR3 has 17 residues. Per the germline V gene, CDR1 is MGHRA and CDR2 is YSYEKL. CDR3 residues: CASSQGTWLAEYNEQFF. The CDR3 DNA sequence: TGCGCCAGCAGCCAAGGGACTTGGCTAGCGGAGTACAATGAGCAGTTCTTC.